What follows are 6 T cell receptor beta chains derived from one specimen sequenced in a study of blood T cell repertoires in COVID-19. Measured with immunoSEQ multiplex PCR; TCRdb has only the in-frame clones, and not every one. The sample consists of more than 150,000 clones, about 80% of them appearing once. The sequencing sample was made of peripheral blood. The source of these receptors is a human donor in a cohort sampled during active COVID-19.

This rearrangement joins TRBV15 to TRBJ1-6, with no clear D. The V gene lost 0 bases and the J gene lost 9 bases, with 12 bases spanning the gap. Germline V CDR1 and CDR2: LNHNV, YYDKDF (reference sequence). The CDR3 has 15 amino acids. The CDR3 bases are TGTGCCACCAGCAGAGATTGGGAGGTACTTTCACCCCTCCACTTT. It translates to CATSRDWEVLSPLHF.

The chain recombines TRBV19 with TRBJ2-7, with 8 bases lining up with TRBD1. CDR3 length equals 15 residues. The germline gives CDR1 LNHDA, CDR2 SQIVND (reference sequence). Trimming took 4 bases from V and 1 from J; bases not matched to a gene: 6. DNA for the CDR3: TGTGCCAGTAGTACCGGACAGGGAATTTCCTACGAGCAGTACTTC. It encodes CASSTGQGISYEQYF.

This chain uses TRBV5-4 with TRBJ1-2, with D tentatively TRBD1 (5 bases). CDR1 and CDR2 from the germline V gene are SGHNT and YYREEE (reference sequence). V was clipped by 0 bases and J by 3 bases, with 15 bases between them. CDR3 size: 16 residues. CDR3 sequence: CASSLGQGGSYYGYTF. As DNA, the CDR3 is TGTGCCAGCAGCTTGGGCCAGGGAGGTTCGTACTATGGCTACACCTTC. The complete variable domain, with remaining parts taken from reference TRBV5-4 and TRBJ1-2, reads ETGVTQSPTHLIKTRGQQVTLRCSSQSGHNTVSWYQQALGQGPQFIFQYYREEENGRGNFPPRFSGLQFPNYSSELNVNALELDDSALYLCASSLGQGGSYYGYTFGSGTRLTVV.

This chain uses TRBV19 with TRBJ1-5; D unclear. Germline CDR1 is LNHDA and CDR2 is SQIVND (reference sequence). The ends were cut back, 5 bases at V and 2 bases at J, with 7 bases in the middle. The CDR3 spans 13 residues. The CDR3 bases are TGTGCCAGTAGTCCCCGGGGCAATCAGCCCCAGCATTTT. Translated, it gives CASSPRGNQPQHF. The whole variable domain, remainder taken from reference TRBV19 and TRBJ1-5, is DGGITQSPKYLFRKEGQNVTLSCEQNLNHDAMYWYRQDPGQGLRLIYYSQIVNDFQKGDIAEGYSVSREKKESFPLTVTSAQKNPTAFYLCASSPRGNQPQHFGDGTRLSIL.

The chain recombines TRBV18 with TRBJ1-2; 12 bases match TRBD1. Germline V gives CDR1 KGHSH, CDR2 LQKENI. Losses at the gene ends were 0 bases for V and 6 bases for J; bases not matched to a gene: 5. This CDR3 spans 16 amino acids. The CDR3 DNA reads as TGTGCCAGCTCACCACCCCCGGGACAGGGGGCCGATGGCTACACCTTC. Protein sequence: CASSPPPGQGADGYTF.

V and J are TRBV11-2 and TRBJ2-7; 8 positions agree with TRBD1. J lost 3 bases, V lost 5 bases, and 9 bases had no gene match. The germline CDR1 and CDR2 sequences are SGHAT and FQNNGV. CDR3 length: 15 residues. CDR3 nucleotide sequence: TGTGCCAGCAGCCTGGAGCAGGGGGCATTCTACGAGCAGTACTTC. It translates to CASSLEQGAFYEQYF. The whole variable domain, remainder taken from reference TRBV11-2 and TRBJ2-7, is EAGVAQSPRYKIIEKRQSVAFWCNPISGHATLYWYQQILGQGPKLLIQFQNNGVVDDSQLPKDRFSAERLKGVDSTLKIQPAKLEDSAVYLCASSLEQGAFYEQYFGPGTRLTVT.